The source of this T cell receptor (beta chain) is a study of blood T cell repertoires in COVID-19. Study at large: The United States, Italy and Spain provided the acute and convalescent COVID-19 samples. The cDNA or gDNA used as material had been derived from T cells, B-cell-depleted T cells, or PBMCs.

The CDR3 has 16 residues. Germline loops: CDR1 SGHTS, CDR2 YDEGEE. Trimming at V came to 4 bases and at J to 4 bases, leaving 6 bases not matched to a gene. Per the authors' pipeline: It was from reference gene primer amplification that nucleated cell counts were estimated. Method: immunoSEQ multiplex PCR; TCRdb's copy keeps in-frame clones and lacks some. V, J and clone size were drawn from that table, and D and trimming were deduced from the DNA. The data show about 87,000 clones, over 70% seen once. The TCR was taken from a woman in her forties or fifties with acute or convalescent COVID-19. Sequencing input: peripheral blood. The chain uses TRBV5-8 and TRBJ2-2; 11 positions match TRBD1. As DNA, the CDR3 is TGTGCCAGCAGCAAAGGGACAGGGGGGAGCACCGGGGAGCTGTTTTTT. This translates into CASSKGTGGSTGELFF.